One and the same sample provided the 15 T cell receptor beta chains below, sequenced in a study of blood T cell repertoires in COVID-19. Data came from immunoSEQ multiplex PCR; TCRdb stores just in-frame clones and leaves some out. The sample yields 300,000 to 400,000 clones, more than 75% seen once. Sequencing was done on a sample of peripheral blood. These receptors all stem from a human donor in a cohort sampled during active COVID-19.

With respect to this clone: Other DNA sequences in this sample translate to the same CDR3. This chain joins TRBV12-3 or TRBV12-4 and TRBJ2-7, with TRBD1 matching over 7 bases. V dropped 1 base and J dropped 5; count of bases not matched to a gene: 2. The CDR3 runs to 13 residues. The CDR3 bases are TGTGCCAGCAGTTTAGGGCAGGGGGACGAGCAGTACTTC. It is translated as CASSLGQGDEQYF.

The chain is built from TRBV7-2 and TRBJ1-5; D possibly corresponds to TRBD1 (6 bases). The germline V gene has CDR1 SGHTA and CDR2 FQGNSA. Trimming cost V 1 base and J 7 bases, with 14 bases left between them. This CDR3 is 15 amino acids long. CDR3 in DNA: TGTGCCAGCAGCTTAGAGTACAGGGATGAACAGCCCCAGCATTTT. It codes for CASSLEYRDEQPQHF.

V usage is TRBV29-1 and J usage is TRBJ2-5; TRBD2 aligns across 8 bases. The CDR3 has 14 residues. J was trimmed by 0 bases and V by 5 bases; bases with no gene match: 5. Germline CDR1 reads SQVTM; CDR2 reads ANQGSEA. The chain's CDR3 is CSVILADNQETQYF. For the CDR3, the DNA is TGCAGCGTTATACTAGCGGACAACCAAGAGACCCAGTACTTC.

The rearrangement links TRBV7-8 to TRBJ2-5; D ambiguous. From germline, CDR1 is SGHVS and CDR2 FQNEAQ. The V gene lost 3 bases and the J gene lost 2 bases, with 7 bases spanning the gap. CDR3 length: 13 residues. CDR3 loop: CASSFATQETQYF. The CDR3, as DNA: TGTGCCAGCAGCTTTGCAACTCAAGAGACCCAGTACTTC.

The CDR3 coding sequence is TGTGCCAGCACCAATAAACCGGACAGGGCCCACGAGCAGTACTTC. It translates to CASTNKPDRAHEQYF. The rearrangement uses TRBV7-8 and TRBJ2-7, with 8 nucleotides matching TRBD1. The junction had 13 bases not matched to a gene; V was cut back by 7 bases and J by 5 bases. The germline V gene has CDR1 SGHVS and CDR2 FQNEAQ. The CDR3 has 15 amino acids.

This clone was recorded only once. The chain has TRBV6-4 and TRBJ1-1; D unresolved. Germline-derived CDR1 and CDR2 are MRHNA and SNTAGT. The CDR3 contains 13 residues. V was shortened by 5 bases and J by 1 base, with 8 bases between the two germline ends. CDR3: CASSKSGNTEAFF. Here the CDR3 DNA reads TGTGCCAGCAGTAAATCAGGGAACACTGAAGCTTTCTTT.

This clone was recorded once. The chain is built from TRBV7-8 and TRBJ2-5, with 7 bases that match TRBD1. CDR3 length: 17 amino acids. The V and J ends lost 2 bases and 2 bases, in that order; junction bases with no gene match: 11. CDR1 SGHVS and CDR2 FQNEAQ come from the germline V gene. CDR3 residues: CASSLRARGIVQETQYF. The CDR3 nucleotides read TGTGCCAGCAGCTTAAGGGCCAGGGGGATCGTACAAGAGACCCAGTACTTC.

In DNA form, the CDR3 reads TGTGCCATCAGTCGGAACACCGGGGAGCTGTTTTTT. Its translation: CAISRNTGELFF. The V and J genes are TRBV10-3 and TRBJ2-2; no reliable D call. Trimming left V 5 bases short and J 1 base short, with 2 bases between. Germline lookup yields CDR1 ENHRY and CDR2 SYGVKD. The CDR3 has 12 amino acids.

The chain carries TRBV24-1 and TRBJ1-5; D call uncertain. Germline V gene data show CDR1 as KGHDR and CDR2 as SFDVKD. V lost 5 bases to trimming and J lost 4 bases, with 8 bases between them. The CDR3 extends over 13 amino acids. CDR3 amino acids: CATSGLSNQPQHF. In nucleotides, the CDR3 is TGTGCCACCAGTGGCCTATCGAATCAGCCCCAGCATTTT.

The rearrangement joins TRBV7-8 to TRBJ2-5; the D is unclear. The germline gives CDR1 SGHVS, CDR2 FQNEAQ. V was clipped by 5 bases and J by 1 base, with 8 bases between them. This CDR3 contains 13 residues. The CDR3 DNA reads TGTGCCAGCAGCCCCCGACTCCAAGAGACCCAGTACTTC. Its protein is CASSPRLQETQYF.

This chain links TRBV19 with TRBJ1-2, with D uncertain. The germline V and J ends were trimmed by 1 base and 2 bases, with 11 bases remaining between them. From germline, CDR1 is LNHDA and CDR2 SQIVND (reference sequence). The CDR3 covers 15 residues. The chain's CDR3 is CASSIARRGNYGYTF. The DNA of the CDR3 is TGTGCCAGTAGTATAGCCCGGAGAGGGAACTATGGCTACACCTTC.

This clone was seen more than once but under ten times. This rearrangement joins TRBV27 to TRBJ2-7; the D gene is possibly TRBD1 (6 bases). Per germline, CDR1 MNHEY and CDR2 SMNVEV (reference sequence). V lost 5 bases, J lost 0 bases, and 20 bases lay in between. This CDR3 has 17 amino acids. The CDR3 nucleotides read TGTGCCAGCAGTCCGTCGAATAGGGGGAGAAACTCCTACGAGCAGTACTTC. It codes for CASSPSNRGRNSYEQYF.

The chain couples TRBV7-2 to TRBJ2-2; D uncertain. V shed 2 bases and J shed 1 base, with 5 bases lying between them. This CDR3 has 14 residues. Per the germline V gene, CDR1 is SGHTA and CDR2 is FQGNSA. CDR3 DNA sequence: TGTGCCAGCAGCTTATTTAGGAACACCGGGGAGCTGTTTTTT. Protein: CASSLFRNTGELFF.

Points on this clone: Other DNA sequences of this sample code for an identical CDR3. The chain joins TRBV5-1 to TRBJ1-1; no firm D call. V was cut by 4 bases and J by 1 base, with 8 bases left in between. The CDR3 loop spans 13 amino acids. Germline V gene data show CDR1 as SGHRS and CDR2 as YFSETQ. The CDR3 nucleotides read TGCGCCAGCAGCCCTTCGGGGAACACTGAAGCTTTCTTT. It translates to CASSPSGNTEAFF.

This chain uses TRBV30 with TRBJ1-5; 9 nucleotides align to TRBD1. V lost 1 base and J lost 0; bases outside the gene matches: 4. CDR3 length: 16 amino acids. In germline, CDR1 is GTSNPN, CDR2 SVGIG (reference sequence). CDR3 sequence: CAWSGGQGPSNQPQHF. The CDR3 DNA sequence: TGTGCCTGGAGTGGGGGACAGGGACCTAGCAATCAGCCCCAGCATTTT.